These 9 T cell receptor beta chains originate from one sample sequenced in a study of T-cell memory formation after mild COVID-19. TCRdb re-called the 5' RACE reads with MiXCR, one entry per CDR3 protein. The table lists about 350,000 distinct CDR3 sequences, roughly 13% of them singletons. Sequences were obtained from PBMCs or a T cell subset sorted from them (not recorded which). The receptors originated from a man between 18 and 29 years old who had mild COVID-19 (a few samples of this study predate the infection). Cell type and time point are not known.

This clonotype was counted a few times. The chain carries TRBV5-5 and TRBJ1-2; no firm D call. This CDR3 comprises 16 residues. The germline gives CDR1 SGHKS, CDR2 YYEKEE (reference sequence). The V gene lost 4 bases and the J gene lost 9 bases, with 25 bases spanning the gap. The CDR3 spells CASSPDPTRLGYRYTF. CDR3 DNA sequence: TGTGCCAGCAGCCCCGACCCCACCCGCCTCGGGTATCGCTACACCTTC. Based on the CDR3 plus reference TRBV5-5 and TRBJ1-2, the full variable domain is DAGVTQSPTHLIKTRGQQVTLRCSPISGHKSVSWYQQVLGQGPQFIFQYYEKEERGRGNFPDRFSARQFPNYSSELNVNALLLGDSALYLCASSPDPTRLGYRYTFGSGTRLTVV.

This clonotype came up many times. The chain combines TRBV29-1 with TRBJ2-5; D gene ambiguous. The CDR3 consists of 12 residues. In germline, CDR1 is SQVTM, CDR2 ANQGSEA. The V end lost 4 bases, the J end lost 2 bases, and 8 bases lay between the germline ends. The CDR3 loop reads CSVGYFQETQYF. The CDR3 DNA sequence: TGCAGCGTTGGGTATTTTCAAGAGACCCAGTACTTC.

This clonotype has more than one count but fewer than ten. DNA of the CDR3: TGTGCCATCAGCGCCCTCGGGACGGCGTCAAACGAGCAGTACGTC. It is translated as CAISALGTASNEQYV. The chain carries TRBV10-3 and TRBJ2-7; perhaps D is TRBD1 or TRBD2 (5 bases each). Germline V gene lookup returns CDR1 ENHRY and CDR2 SYGVKD. The V end was cut by 6 bases, the J end by 5 bases, with 20 bases between. The CDR3 loop spans 15 amino acids.

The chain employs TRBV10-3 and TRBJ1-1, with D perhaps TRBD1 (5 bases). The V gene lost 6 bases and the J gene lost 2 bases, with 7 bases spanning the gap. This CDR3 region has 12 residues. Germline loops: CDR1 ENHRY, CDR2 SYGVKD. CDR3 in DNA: TGTGCCATCAGCAGGGAAAACACTGAAGCTTTCTTT. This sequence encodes CAISRENTEAFF.

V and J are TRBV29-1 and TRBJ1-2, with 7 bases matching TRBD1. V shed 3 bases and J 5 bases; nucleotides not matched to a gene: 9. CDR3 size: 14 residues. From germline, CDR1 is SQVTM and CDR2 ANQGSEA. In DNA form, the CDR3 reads TGCAGCGTTGACGTAGGGGGCGTACGGTATGGCTACACCTTC. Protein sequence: CSVDVGGVRYGYTF.

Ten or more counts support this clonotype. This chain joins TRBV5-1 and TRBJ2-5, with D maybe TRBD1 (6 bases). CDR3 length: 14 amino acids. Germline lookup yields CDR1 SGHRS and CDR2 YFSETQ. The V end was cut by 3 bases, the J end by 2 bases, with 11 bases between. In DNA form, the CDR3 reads TGCGCCAGCAGCTCCGTAGGGGGACAAGAGACCCAGTACTTC. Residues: CASSSVGGQETQYF.

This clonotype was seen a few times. This CDR3 is CASSLTRVDTEAFF. The CDR3 nucleotides read TGCGCCAGCAGCCTTACACGGGTTGACACTGAAGCTTTCTTT. The V gene is TRBV5-1, the J gene TRBJ1-1; D gene uncertain. Trimming shortened V by 4 bases and J by 3 bases, and 13 bases separated the two germline ends. Germline lookup yields CDR1 SGHRS and CDR2 YFSETQ. The CDR3 contains 14 residues.

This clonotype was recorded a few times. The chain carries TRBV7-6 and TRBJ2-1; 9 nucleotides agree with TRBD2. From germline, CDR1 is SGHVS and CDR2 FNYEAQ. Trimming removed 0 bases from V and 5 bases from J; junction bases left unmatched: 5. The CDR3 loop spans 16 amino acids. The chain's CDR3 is CASSLAPLAGNNEQFF. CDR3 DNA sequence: TGTGCCAGCAGCTTAGCGCCCCTAGCGGGAAACAATGAGCAGTTCTTC.

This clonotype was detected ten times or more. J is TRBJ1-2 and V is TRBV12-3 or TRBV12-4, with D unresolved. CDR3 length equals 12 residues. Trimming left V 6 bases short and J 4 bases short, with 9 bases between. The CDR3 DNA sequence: TGTGCCAGCAGATCAAGCTCCTATGGCTACACCTTC. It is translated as CASRSSSYGYTF.